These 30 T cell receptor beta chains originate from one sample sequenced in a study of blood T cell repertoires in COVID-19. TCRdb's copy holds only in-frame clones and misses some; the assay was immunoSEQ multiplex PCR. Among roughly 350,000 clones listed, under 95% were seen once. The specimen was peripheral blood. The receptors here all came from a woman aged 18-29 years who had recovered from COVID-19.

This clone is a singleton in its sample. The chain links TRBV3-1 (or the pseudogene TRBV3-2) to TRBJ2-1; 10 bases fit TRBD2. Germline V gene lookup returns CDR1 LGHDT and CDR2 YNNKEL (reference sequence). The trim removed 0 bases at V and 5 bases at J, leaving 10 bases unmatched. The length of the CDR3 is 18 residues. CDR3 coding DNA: TGTGCCAGCAGCCAAGATCGCCTAGCGGGAGCTTCCGACAATGAGCAGTTCTTC. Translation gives CASSQDRLAGASDNEQFF.

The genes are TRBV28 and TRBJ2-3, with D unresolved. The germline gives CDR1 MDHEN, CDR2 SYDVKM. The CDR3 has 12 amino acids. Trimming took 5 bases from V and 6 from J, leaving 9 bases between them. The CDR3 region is CASSPHRDTQYF. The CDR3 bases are TGTGCCAGCAGTCCGCACCGGGATACGCAGTATTTT.

The CDR3 protein is CASSPLARVTGELFF. For the CDR3, the DNA is TGTGCCAGTAGTCCCCTAGCTCGGGTCACCGGGGAGCTGTTTTTT. The J gene is TRBJ2-2, the V gene TRBV19, with D maybe TRBD2 (5 bases). The CDR3 spans 15 residues. CDR1 and CDR2 (germline): LNHDA, SQIVND (reference sequence). Trimming took off 5 bases at V and 4 bases at J, with 14 bases between the two ends.

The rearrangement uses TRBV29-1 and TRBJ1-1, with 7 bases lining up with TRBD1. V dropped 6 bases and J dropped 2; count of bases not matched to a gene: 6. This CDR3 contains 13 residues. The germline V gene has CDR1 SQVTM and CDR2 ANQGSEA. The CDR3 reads CSVPGQRNTEAFF. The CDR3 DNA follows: TGCAGCGTCCCGGGACAGAGAAACACTGAAGCTTTCTTT.

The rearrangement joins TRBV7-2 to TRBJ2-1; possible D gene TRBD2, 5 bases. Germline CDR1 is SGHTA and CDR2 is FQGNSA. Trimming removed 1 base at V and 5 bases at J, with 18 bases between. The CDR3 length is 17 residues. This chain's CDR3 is CASSLVFTTGWDNEQFF. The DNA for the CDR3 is TGTGCCAGCAGCTTAGTGTTCACGACGGGATGGGACAATGAGCAGTTCTTC.

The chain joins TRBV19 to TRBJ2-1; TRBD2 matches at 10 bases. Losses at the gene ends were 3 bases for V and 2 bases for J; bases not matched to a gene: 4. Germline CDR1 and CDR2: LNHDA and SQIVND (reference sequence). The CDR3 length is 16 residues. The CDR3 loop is CASSIPLAGAYNEQFF. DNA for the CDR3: TGTGCCAGTAGTATTCCGCTAGCGGGAGCCTACAATGAGCAGTTCTTC.

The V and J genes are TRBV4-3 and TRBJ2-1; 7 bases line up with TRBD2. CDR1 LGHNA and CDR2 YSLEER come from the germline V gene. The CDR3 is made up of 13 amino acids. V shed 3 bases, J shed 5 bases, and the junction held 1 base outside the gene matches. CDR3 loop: CASSHGTNNEQFF. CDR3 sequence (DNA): TGCGCCAGCAGCCATGGGACTAACAATGAGCAGTTCTTC.

The CDR3 coding sequence is TGCAGCGTTGTTACCGGGTTCGAGACCCAGTACTTC. Residues: CSVVTGFETQYF. The V and J genes are TRBV29-1 and TRBJ2-5; D not certain. The CDR3 spans 12 residues. Germline V CDR1 and CDR2: SQVTM, ANQGSEA. V was shortened by 4 bases and J by 5 bases, with 11 bases between the two germline ends. Combining the CDR3 with reference TRBV29-1 and TRBJ2-5 gives the whole variable domain SAVISQKPSRDICQRGTSLTIQCQVDSQVTMMFWYRQQPGQSLTLIATANQGSEATYESGFVIDKFPISRPNLTFSTLTVSNMSPEDSSIYLCSVVTGFETQYFGPGTRLLVL.

In DNA form, the CDR3 reads TGTGCCAGCAGCCCCAAGCGGGAGATGAGCAATGAGCAGTTCTTC. Encoded protein: CASSPKREMSNEQFF. The chain links TRBV7-2 to TRBJ2-1, with 8 bases lining up with TRBD2. The V and J ends lost 5 bases and 6 bases, in that order; junction bases with no gene match: 9. The CDR3 has 15 residues. The germline CDR1 and CDR2 sequences are SGHTA and FQGNSA.

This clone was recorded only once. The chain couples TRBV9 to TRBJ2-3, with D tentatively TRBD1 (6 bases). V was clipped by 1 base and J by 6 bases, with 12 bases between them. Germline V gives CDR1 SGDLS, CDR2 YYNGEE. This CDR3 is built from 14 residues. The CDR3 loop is CASSVQGSSDTQYF. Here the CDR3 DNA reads TGTGCCAGCAGCGTACAGGGGAGTTCGGATACGCAGTATTTT.

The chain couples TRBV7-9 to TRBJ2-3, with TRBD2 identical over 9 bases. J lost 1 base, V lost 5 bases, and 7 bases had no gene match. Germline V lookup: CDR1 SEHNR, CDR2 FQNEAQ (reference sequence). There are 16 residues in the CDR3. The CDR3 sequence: CASSLSGSVGTDTQYF. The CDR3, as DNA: TGTGCCAGCAGCCTTAGCGGGAGTGTAGGCACAGATACGCAGTATTTT.

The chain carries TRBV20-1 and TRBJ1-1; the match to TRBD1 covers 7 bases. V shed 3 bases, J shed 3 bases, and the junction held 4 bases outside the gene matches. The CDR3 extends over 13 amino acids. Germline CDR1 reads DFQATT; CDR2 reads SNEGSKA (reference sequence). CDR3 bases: TGCAGTGCTAGTCAGGGGGGATACACTGAAGCTTTCTTT. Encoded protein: CSASQGGYTEAFF.

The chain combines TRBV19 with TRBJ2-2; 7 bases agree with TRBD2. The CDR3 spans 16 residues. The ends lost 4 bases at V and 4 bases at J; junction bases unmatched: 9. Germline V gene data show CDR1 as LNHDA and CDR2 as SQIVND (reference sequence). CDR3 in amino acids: CASSNLRDYITGELFF. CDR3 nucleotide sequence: TGTGCCAGTAGTAACCTCCGGGACTACATCACCGGGGAGCTGTTTTTT.

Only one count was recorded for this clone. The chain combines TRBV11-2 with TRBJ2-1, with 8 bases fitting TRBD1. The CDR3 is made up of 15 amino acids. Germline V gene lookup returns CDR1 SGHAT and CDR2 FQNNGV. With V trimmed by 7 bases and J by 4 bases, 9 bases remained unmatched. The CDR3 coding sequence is TGTGCCAGCACCAGCGGACAGGGCCTTTACAATGAGCAGTTCTTC. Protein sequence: CASTSGQGLYNEQFF.

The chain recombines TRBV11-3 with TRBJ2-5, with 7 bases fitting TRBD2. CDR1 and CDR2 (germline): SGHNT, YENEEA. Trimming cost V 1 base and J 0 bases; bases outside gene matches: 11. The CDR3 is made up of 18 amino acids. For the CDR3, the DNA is TGTGCCAGCAGCTTAGGGGATCGTCGGGGGGAGTACCAAGAGACCCAGTACTTC. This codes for CASSLGDRRGEYQETQYF.

The CDR3 here is CASSLVEGIAFPGYEQYV. CDR3 bases: TGTGCCAGCAGCTTAGTGGAGGGGATAGCATTCCCCGGCTACGAGCAGTACGTC. V and J are TRBV11-3 and TRBJ2-7; tentative D call: TRBD2 (6 bases). V lost 1 base and J lost 3, with 22 bases in between. Germline V gene data show CDR1 as SGHNT and CDR2 as YENEEA. The CDR3 extends over 18 amino acids.

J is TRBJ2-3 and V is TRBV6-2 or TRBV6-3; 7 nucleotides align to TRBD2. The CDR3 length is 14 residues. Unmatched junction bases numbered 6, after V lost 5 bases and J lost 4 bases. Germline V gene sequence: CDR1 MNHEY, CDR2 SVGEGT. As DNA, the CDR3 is TGTGCCAGCAGTGCCCGGGGGGAGGCAGATACGCAGTATTTT. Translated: CASSARGEADTQYF.

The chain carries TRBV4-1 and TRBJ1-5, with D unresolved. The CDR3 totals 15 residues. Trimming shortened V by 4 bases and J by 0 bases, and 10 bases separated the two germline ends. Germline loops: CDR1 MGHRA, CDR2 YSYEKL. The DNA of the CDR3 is TGCGCCAGCAGCCCGGACTTATATAGCAATCAGCCCCAGCATTTT. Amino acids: CASSPDLYSNQPQHF.

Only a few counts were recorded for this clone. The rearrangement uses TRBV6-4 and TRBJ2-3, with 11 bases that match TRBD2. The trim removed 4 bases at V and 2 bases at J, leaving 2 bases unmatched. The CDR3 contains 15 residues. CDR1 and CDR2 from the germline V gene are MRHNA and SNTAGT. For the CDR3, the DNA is TGTGCCAGCAGTGTGACTAGCGGGGCCACAGATACGCAGTATTTT. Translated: CASSVTSGATDTQYF.

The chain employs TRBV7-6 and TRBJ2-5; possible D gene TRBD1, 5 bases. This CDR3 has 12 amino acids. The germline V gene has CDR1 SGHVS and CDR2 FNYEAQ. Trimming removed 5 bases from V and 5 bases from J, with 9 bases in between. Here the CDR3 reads CASSTRAETQYF. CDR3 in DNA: TGTGCCAGCAGCACCAGGGCGGAGACCCAGTACTTC.

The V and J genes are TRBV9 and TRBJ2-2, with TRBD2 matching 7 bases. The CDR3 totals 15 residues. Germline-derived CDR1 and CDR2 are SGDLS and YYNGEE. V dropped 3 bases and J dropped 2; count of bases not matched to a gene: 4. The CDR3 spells CASSASGPNTGELFF. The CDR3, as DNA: TGTGCCAGCAGCGCTAGCGGCCCCAACACCGGGGAGCTGTTTTTT.

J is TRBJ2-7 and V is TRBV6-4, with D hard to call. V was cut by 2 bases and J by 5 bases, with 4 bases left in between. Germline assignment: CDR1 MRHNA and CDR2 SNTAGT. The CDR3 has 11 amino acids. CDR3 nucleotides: TGTGCCAGCAGTGACGGCCACGAGCAGTACGTC. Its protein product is CASSDGHEQYV.

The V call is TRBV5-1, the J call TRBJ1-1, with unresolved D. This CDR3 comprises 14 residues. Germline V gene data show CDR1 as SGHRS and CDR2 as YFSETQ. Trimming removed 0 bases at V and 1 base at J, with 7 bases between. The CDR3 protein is CASSLAPENTEAFF. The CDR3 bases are TGCGCCAGCAGCTTGGCCCCAGAGAACACTGAAGCTTTCTTT.

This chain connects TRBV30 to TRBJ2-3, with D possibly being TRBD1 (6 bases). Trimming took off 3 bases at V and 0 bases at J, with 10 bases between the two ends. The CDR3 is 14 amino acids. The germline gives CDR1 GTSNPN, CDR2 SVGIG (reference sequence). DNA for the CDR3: TGTGCCTGGAGATCGGGACACAGCACAGATACGCAGTATTTT. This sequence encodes CAWRSGHSTDTQYF.

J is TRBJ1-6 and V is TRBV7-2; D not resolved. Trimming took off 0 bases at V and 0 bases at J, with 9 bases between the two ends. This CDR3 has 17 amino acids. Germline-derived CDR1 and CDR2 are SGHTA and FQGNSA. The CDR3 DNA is TGTGCCAGCAGCTTAGCGTCGAGGAGCTCCTATAATTCACCCCTCCACTTT. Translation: CASSLASRSSYNSPLHF.

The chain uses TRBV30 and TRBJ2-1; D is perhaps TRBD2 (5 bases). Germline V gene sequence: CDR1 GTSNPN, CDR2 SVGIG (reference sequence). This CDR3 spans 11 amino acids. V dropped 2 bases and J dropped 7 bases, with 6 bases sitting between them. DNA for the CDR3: TGTGCCTGGAGTTCGGGGAATGAGCAGTTCTTC. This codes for CAWSSGNEQFF. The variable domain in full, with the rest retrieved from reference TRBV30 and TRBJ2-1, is SQTIHQWPATLVQPVGSPLSLECTVEGTSNPNLYWYRQAAGRGLQLLFYSVGIGQISSEVPQNLSASRPQDRQFILSSKKLLLSDSGFYLCAWSSGNEQFFGPGTRLTVL.

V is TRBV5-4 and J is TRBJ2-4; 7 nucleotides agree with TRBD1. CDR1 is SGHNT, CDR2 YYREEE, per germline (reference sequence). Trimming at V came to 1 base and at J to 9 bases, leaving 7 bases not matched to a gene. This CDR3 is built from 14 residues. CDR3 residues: CASSLTGATSIQYF. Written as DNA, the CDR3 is TGTGCCAGCAGCTTGACAGGGGCGACAAGCATTCAGTACTTC.

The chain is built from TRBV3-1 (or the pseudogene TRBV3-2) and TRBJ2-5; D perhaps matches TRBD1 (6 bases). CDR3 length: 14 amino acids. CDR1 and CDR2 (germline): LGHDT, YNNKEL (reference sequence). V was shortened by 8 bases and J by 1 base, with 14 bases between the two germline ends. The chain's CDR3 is CASGRWGPQETQYF. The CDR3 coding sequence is TGTGCCAGCGGGCGATGGGGGCCCCAAGAGACCCAGTACTTC.

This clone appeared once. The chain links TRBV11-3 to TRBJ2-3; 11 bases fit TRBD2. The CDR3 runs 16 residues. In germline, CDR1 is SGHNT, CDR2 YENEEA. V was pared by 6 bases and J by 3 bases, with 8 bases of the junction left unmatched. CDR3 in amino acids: CASSPTSGMRTDTQYF. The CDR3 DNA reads TGTGCCAGCAGTCCGACTAGCGGGATGAGGACAGATACGCAGTATTTT.

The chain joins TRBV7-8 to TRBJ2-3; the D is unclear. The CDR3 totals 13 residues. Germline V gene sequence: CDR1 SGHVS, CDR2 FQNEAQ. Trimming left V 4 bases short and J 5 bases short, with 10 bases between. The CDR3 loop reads CASSSNSRDTQYF. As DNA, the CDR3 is TGTGCCAGCAGCTCCAACTCCCGAGATACGCAGTATTTT.